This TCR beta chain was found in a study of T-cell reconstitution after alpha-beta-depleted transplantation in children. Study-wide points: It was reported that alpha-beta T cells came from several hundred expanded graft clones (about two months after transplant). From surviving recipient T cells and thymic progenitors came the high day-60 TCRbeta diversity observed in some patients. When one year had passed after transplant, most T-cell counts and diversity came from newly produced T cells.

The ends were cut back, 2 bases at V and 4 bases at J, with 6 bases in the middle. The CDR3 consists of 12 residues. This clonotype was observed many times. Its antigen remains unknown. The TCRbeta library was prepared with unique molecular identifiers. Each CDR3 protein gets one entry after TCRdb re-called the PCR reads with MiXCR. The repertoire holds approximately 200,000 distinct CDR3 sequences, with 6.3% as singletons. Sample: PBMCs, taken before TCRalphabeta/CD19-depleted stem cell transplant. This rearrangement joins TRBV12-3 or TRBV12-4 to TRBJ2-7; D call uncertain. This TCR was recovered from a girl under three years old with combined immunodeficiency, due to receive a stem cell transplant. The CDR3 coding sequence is TGTGCCAGCAGTTTAACCATTTACGAGCAGTACTTC. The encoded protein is CASSLTIYEQYF.